This record looks at one T cell receptor (beta chain) sequence and its context. This sample was included in a study of blood T cell repertoires in COVID-19. This table comes from immunoSEQ multiplex PCR, and its TCRdb copy is limited to in-frame clones, with some not included. Of over 90,000 clones in the sample, 81% were seen once. The CDR3 loop spans 14 amino acids. Trimming took 3 bases from V and 5 from J, leaving 11 bases between them. Germline CDR1 reads MNHEY; CDR2 reads SVGEGT. This chain connects TRBV6-2 or TRBV6-3 to TRBJ1-5; tentatively, D is TRBD1 (6 bases). The specimen was peripheral blood. This TCR was sampled from a man at least 80 years old with COVID-19, enrolled during active disease. CDR3 nucleotides: TGTGCCAGCAGTTATTCGGACAGTTATCAGCCCCAGCATTTT. Translation gives CASSYSDSYQPQHF.